A few counts support the clone carrying this TCR beta chain. Its antigen remains unknown. This specimen belongs to a study of beta chain features in type 1 diabetes. In the study overall: There was similarity between patients and healthy donors in age, gender and cell yields.

Germline loops: CDR1 MNHEY, CDR2 SMNVEV (reference sequence). V shed 6 bases and J shed 6 bases, with 24 bases lying between them. This CDR3 spans 16 amino acids. Donors underwent one heparinised blood draw, 100 to 150 mL on average. Sorted populations all exceeded 98% purity. Every isolated RNA sample was fully reverse transcribed, so sequencing captured expressed TCRB transcripts. Repertoires were generated with immunoSEQ multiplex PCR, while TCRdb's copy carries only in-frame clones and drops some. The sample gives a few hundred thousand clones, around 10% of which show up once; 0.45% to 0.65% is in the top ten. General study findings and limits: A moderate, significant TCRB CDR3 shortening appeared in type 1 diabetes across four CD4+ subsets.

The TCR was taken from a man younger than 40 with type 1 diabetes. Input material: central memory CD4+ T cells from blood. The chain employs TRBV27 and TRBJ2-7; D may correspond to TRBD1 or TRBD2 (5 bases each). CDR3: CASSPGPGRGISEQYF. CDR3 coding DNA: TGTGCCAGCAGCCCTGGGCCGGGACGGGGAATTAGCGAGCAGTACTTC.